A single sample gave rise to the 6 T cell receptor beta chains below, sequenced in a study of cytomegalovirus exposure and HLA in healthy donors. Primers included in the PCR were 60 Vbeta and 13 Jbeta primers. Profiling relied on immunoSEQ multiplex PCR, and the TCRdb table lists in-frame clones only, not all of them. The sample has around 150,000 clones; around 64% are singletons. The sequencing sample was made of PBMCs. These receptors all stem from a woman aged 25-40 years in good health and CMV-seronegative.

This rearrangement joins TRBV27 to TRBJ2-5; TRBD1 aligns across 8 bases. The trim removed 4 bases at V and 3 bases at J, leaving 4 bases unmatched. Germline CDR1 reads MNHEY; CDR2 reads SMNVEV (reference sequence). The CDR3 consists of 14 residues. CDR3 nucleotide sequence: TGTGCCAGCAGTTCGTGGACAGGGAAAGAGACCCAGTACTTC. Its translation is CASSSWTGKETQYF.

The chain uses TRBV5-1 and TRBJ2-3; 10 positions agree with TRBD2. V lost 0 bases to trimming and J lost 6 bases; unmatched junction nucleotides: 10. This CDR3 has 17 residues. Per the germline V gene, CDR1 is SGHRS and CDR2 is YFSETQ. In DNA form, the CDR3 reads TGCGCCAGCAGCTTGGGGGCTAGCGGGGGACCGGGGGATACGCAGTATTTT. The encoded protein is CASSLGASGGPGDTQYF. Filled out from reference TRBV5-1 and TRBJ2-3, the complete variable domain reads KAGVTQTPRYLIKTRGQQVTLSCSPISGHRSVSWYQQTPGQGLQFLFEYFSETQRNKGNFPGRFSGRQFSNSRSEMNVSTLELGDSALYLCASSLGASGGPGDTQYFGPGTRLTVL.

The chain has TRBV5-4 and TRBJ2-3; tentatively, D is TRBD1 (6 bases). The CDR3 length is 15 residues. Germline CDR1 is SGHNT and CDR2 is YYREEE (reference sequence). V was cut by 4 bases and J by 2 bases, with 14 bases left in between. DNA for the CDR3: TGTGCCAGCAGCCCCCGACAGGAGGTCACAGATACGCAGTATTTT. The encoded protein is CASSPRQEVTDTQYF.

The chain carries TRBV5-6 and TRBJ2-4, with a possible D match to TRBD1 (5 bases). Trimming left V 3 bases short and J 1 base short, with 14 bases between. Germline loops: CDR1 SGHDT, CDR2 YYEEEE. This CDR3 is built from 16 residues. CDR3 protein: CASSSPYGAAKNIQYF. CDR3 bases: TGTGCCAGCAGCTCCCCTTATGGGGCGGCCAAAAACATTCAGTACTTC.

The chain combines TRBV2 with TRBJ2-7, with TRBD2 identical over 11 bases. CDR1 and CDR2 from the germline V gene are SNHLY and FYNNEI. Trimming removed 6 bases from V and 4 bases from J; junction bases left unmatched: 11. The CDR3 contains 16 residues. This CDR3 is CASRTWEASGRYEQYF. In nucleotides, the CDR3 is TGTGCCAGCAGGACCTGGGAGGCTAGCGGGAGGTACGAGCAGTACTTC. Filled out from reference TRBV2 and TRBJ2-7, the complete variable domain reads EPEVTQTPSHQVTQMGQEVILRCVPISNHLYFYWYRQILGQKVEFLVSFYNNEISEKSEIFDDQFSVERPDGSNFTLKIRSTKLEDSAMYFCASRTWEASGRYEQYFGPGTRLTVT.

In DNA, the CDR3 is TGTGCCAGCAGCCTTCCCGGCAATGAGCAGTTCTTC. It yields the protein CASSLPGNEQFF. This rearrangement joins TRBV28 to TRBJ2-1; D gene unclear. The CDR3 sequence is 12 residues long. Trimming stripped 6 bases from V and 6 bases from J, with 9 bases between. CDR1 MDHEN and CDR2 SYDVKM come from the germline V gene.